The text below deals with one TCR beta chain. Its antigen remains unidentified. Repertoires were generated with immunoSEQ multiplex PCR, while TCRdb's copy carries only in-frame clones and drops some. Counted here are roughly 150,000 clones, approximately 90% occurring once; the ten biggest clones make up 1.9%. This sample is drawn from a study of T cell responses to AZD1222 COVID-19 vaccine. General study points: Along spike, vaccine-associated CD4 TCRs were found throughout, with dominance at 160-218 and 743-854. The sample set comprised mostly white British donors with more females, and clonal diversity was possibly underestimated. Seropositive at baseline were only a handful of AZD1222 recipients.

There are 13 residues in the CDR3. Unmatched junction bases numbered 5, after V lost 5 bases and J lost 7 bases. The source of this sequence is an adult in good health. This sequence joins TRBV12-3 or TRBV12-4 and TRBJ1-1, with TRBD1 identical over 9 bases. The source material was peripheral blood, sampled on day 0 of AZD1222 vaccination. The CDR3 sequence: CASSGGTGREAFF. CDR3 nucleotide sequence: TGTGCCAGCAGTGGAGGGACAGGGCGTGAAGCTTTCTTT.